A selection of T cell receptor beta chains follows, all from one sample in a study of Ad26.COV2.S vaccination and SARS-CoV-2 variants. Generated by immunoSEQ multiplex PCR, the TCRdb table keeps only in-frame clones and is missing some. The sample includes under 600,000 clones, 80% to 90% of them seen just once. This specimen was peripheral blood, taken in a trial of Ad26.COV2.S vaccine versus placebo. The origin of the receptors is a person between 18 and 59 years old who received the Ad26.COV2.S COVID-19 vaccine or a placebo. Both conserved end residues are trimmed from each CDR3. Only part of the rows carry a size: once, few, many, or a class if the clone is expanded.

clone_size,j_call,v_call,cdr3_aa
once,TRBJ1-2,TRBV10-3,AISESTRTASRAYGYT
.,TRBJ1-2,TRBV7-2,ASSPRDRGFYGYT
.,TRBJ1-5,TRBV15,ATSRRYGTEDQPQH
once,TRBJ2-3,TRBV28,ASSPETGGILDTQY
.,TRBJ2-5,TRBV24-1,ATRGSPDWKTQY
.,TRBJ1-5,TRBV27,ASSADTGNQPQH
.,TRBJ2-1,TRBV7-2,ASSPDYYNEQF
.,TRBJ1-2,TRBV5-1,ASSLVGGNYGYT
.,TRBJ2-1,TRBV9,ASSVATGSPVYNEQF
.,TRBJ1-3,TRBV18,ASSPRKPGLLWDTIY
.,TRBJ1-1,TRBV6-5,ASTGQGTF
.,TRBJ1-6,TRBV11-2,ASSPQGGENSPLH
.,TRBJ2-4,TRBV3-1/TRBV3-2,ASSLGQGSIQY
.,TRBJ2-1,TRBV19,ASTTGGTYNEQF
.,TRBJ2-5,TRBV29-1,SVEDPSGRAAETQY
.,TRBJ2-3,TRBV11-2,ASSLTGAWGKDTQY
.,TRBJ2-3,TRBV30,AWSRGVAGVSTDTQY
.,TRBJ2-1,TRBV27,ASSSPSFSGSSYNEQF
.,TRBJ2-7,TRBV7-2,ASSLDHSSYEQY
.,TRBJ1-2,TRBV28,ASRENYGYT
.,TRBJ1-2,TRBV12-3/TRBV12-4,ASSFAGNYGYT
.,TRBJ1-1,TRBV2,ASTTGVMNTEAF
.,TRBJ2-5,TRBV2,ASSEAGGSWETQY
.,TRBJ2-7,TRBV27,ASSVQGHYEQY
.,TRBJ1-3,TRBV12-3/TRBV12-4,ASDSGSGNTIY
.,TRBJ2-7,TRBV5-8,ASSWAPEHLPLYEQY
.,TRBJ2-5,TRBV7-7,ASSFGQGRQETQY
.,TRBJ1-2,TRBV9,ASSVTGTFHGYT
.,TRBJ1-5,TRBV2,ASSEGRRNQPQH
.,TRBJ1-4,TRBV27,ASSSPGRATNEKLF
.,TRBJ2-1,TRBV11-2,AIKADNNEQF
.,TRBJ1-1,TRBV27,ASSLFGTGNAF
.,TRBJ2-5,TRBV7-8,ASSFRRRGGRETQY